This TCR beta chain is drawn from a study of blood T cell repertoires in COVID-19. The table came from immunoSEQ multiplex PCR; TCRdb's copy has only in-frame clones and leaves some out. This sample has some 97,000 clones; just under 85% occur once, and the top ten carry under 15%. J was trimmed by 6 bases and V by 0 bases; bases with no gene match: 6. Germline loops: CDR1 SGHTA, CDR2 FQGNSA. The CDR3 runs 15 residues. The source of this sequence is a man over 45 with active or convalescent COVID-19. Sample: peripheral blood. The chain links TRBV7-2 to TRBJ2-3, with 7 bases aligning to TRBD1. In DNA form, the CDR3 reads TGTGCCAGCAGCTTAGCGGCAGGGGGATTGGATACGCAGTATTTT. Amino acid sequence: CASSLAAGGLDTQYF.